This entry concerns a single TCR beta chain. This clone was seen a handful of times. Its antigen has not been determined. Per-base quality was not reported, and no clone a single base away is much larger than it. Participants in the prospective study were enrolled through a virtual design, were aged roughly 18 to 100 years, and lived in some 24 United States geographic areas. In the prospective study, cohorts were assigned on the basis of participant-reported clinical history obtained from a screening survey and a study questionnaire. In the prospective study, mobile phlebotomists collected whole blood, serum and a nasopharyngeal or oropharyngeal swab from each participant. Prospective study participants could optionally give additional blood draws and questionnaires over an approximately two-month period. Prospective study blood samples were shipped either frozen or at room temperature before DNA extraction.

This sample is part of a study of blood T cell repertoires in COVID-19 (TCRdb year 2020). Notes on the research overall: Collaborator samples came from the United States, Italy and Spain and covered acute and convalescent phases of COVID-19. The prospective study material was composed of cDNA or gDNA derived from T cells, B-cell-depleted T cells, or PBMCs. Where available, HLA class I and class II types were taken from metadata supplied by the sample provider and were not determined by assay-based typing. The dataset comprised deeply sampled blood TCRbeta repertoires from subjects exposed to, actively infected with, or recovered from COVID-19. Samples were obtained from the ongoing ImmuneRACE study (first 160 participants) and from about 1,300 subjects provided by 6 global collaborators. The sample metadata nearly always contained a de-identified subject ID, COVID-19 status, age in years and sex. The repertoires were made available in a free public database intended to serve as a resource for research on the immune response to SARS-CoV-2. What the research found in general, with its limitations: How much clinical and demographic metadata was included differed by source and by participant, and the metadata was provided uncurated.

The immunoSEQ Assay, a bias-controlled multiplex PCR, was used to amplify TCRbeta CDR3 regions from genomic DNA. As for how the authors treated the data: Nucleated cell counts per sample were estimated from amplification of reference gene primers within the assay. To quantify the absolute abundance of each unique TCRbeta CDR3 rearrangement, sequence reads were collapsed and filtered. For each sample, productive Simpson clonality was calculated as the square root of Simpson's diversity index across productive rearrangements. The source is immuneACCESS, and TCRdb retained only in-frame sequences with V and J called. Part of the clones is not carried over; for the studies checked, unresolved V genes explain less than half of this, and the remainder is unexplained. D and trimming come from the DNA, and the V and J calls and clone size come from that table. For this sample there are more than 250,000 clones; roughly 88% appear just once. The biggest ten clones account for 1% to 1.5% of the sample.

The CDR3, from cysteine to phenylalanine, totals 14 residues. Of all the DNA, just the CDR3 is kept, 42 bases in frame from base 1. Sequenced sample: PBMCs or T cells enriched from blood (not recorded which). This sequence was found in a middle-aged woman with acute COVID-19. The rearrangement combines TRBV21-1 with TRBJ1-1. TRBV21-1 is a pseudogene locus. At the DNA level, the sequence is TGTGCCAGCAGCAAAGTCAACGGGGGCACTGAAGCTTTCTTT. Translated, it gives CASSKVNGGTEAFF.